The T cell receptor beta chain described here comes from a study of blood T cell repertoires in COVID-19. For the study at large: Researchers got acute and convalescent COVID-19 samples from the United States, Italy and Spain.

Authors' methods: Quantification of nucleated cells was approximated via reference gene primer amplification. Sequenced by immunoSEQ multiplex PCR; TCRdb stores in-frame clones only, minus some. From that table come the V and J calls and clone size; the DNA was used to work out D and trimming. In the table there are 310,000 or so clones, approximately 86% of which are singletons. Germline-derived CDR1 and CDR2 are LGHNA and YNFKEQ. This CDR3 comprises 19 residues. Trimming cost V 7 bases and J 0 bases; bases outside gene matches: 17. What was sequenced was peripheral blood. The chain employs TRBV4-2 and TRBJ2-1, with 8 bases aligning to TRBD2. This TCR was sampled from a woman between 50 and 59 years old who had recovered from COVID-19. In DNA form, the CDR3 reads TGTGCCAGCACCCCCCAAGGCGGGGGGCCCCCGAGCTCCTACAATGAGCAGTTCTTC. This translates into CASTPQGGGPPSSYNEQFF.